This T cell receptor beta chain appears in the sequencing data of a study of OX40 agonist ivuxolimab in advanced cancers. Using immunoSEQ multiplex PCR, the repertoire was profiled, and TCRdb retains in-frame clones only, with some absent. The table lists roughly 89,000 clones, 80% to 90% of them singletons. The CDR3 runs to 13 residues. Germline V CDR1 and CDR2: LNHDA, SQIVND (reference sequence). The ends were cut back, 5 bases at V and 4 bases at J, with 11 bases in the middle. Sequences were derived from CD4+ or CD8+ T cells sorted from blood, sampled in a trial of the OX40 agonist ivuxolimab. The gene calls are TRBV19 and TRBJ1-2, with D perhaps TRBD1 (6 bases). This TCR derives from an adult with an advanced solid tumor such as melanoma, head and neck, liver or kidney cancer. CDR3 bases: TGTGCCAGTAGTTGGACAGTACTCTATGGCTACACCTTC. This codes for CASSWTVLYGYTF.